This TCR beta chain was sequenced during a study of shared clonotypes between healthy human individuals. Study-wide context: Serving as donors were two women and three men, whose ages spanned 18 to 49. Plates per donor: three CD4 naive, three CD4 memory, two CD8 naive, one CD8 memory. Study-level results: Larger estimated richness was generally recorded for naive subsets relative to memory subsets.

The CDR3 covers 13 residues. With 2 bases removed from V and 6 bases from J, the gap between germline ends came to 9 bases. Looked up from germline, CDR1 is MNHEY and CDR2 is SMNVEV (reference sequence). Assay used: immunoSEQ multiplex PCR; TCRdb lists only in-frame clones, some missing. This sample carries around 700,000 clones, approximately 73% of them seen once, and the ten largest clones take around 1.8%. This clone has just one count. Its antigen is unidentified. The rearrangement uses TRBV27 and TRBJ2-3, with D perhaps matching TRBD2 (5 bases). Sequenced input: memory CD4+ T cells sorted from blood. The subset is: CD45RA-negative fraction. This TCR was recovered from a woman aged 25 to 39 in good health. The CDR3 protein is CASSLRWEDTQYF. CDR3 bases: TGTGCCAGCAGTTTAAGGTGGGAGGATACGCAGTATTTT.